Here is one T cell receptor (beta chain) with its context. Profiling relied on immunoSEQ multiplex PCR, and the TCRdb table lists in-frame clones only, not all of them. The repertoire holds under 150,000 clones, with almost 95% as singletons. The data belong to a study of T cell responses to AZD1222 COVID-19 vaccine. This clonotype was sampled from an adult who received the AZD1222 COVID-19 vaccine. Sequencing was performed on peripheral blood, taken 28 days after the second AZD1222 dose.

Written as DNA, the CDR3 is TGTGCCAGCAGCCCTTTCGGGGATACGCAGTATTTT. It translates to CASSPFGDTQYF. The chain uses TRBV12-3 or TRBV12-4 and TRBJ2-3; D gene ambiguous. V lost 6 bases, J lost 6 bases, and 10 bases lay in between. The CDR3 covers 12 residues.